The next 17 T cell receptor beta chains were all read from a single sample in a study of CD8 T cells in ankylosing spondylitis. Study-level results: Typical of ankylosing spondylitis blood, it appeared, was a TCR beta motif of under 10 highly homologous variants.

Antigen specificity for these receptors is unknown. TCRdb re-analysed the 5' RACE reads in MiXCR, keeping a single row per CDR3 protein. The data show 650,000 to 800,000 distinct CDR3 sequences, with 15% to 20% seen just once and 15% to 20% held by the top ten. Material: blood, either unsorted or a sorted T cell fraction (not recorded which). All receptors come from a male donor with ankylosing spondylitis.

The rearrangement uses TRBV12-3 or TRBV12-4 and TRBJ2-1, with TRBD2 matching 12 bases. This CDR3 is built from 15 residues. V lost 6 bases and J lost 6; bases outside the gene matches: 6. The CDR3 bases are TGTGCCAGCAGGGCTAGCGGGGGGGCGCGCAATGAGCAGTTCTTC. Translation gives CASRASGGARNEQFF.

The CDR3 protein is CASSLAFDEQFF. Here the CDR3 DNA reads TGTGCCAGCAGCTTAGCGTTCGATGAGCAGTTCTTC. The chain uses TRBV11-1 and TRBJ2-1; no definite D call. Trimming took 0 bases from V and 8 from J, leaving 5 bases between them. The V gene's germline CDR1 is SGHAT and CDR2 FQDESV (reference sequence). The CDR3 runs to 12 residues.

The chain links TRBV12-3 or TRBV12-4 to TRBJ2-5; the D gene could be TRBD1 or TRBD2 (6 bases each). This CDR3 spans 14 amino acids. The ends were cut back, 4 bases at V and 4 bases at J, with 13 bases in the middle. The CDR3 DNA reads as TGTGCCAGCAGTTCCTCGAGGGGGGTAGAGACCCAGTACTTC. It specifies CASSSSRGVETQYF.

This clonotype was recorded a few times. The chain recombines TRBV5-6 with TRBJ2-1; D uncertain. V gave up 0 bases and J gave up 0 bases, with 16 bases separating them. CDR3 length: 18 amino acids. Germline values: CDR1 SGHDT, CDR2 YYEEEE. As DNA, the CDR3 is TGTGCCAGCAGCTTGGGGCTTGAGGAGCGCATCTCCTACAATGAGCAGTTCTTC. Translation gives CASSLGLEERISYNEQFF.

This clonotype was observed many times. This rearrangement joins TRBV12-3 or TRBV12-4 to TRBJ2-2; the match to TRBD2 covers 7 bases. Trimming at V came to 1 base and at J to 6 bases, leaving 5 bases not matched to a gene. The length of the CDR3 is 15 residues. The CDR3 coding sequence is TGTGCCAGCAGTTTAGAGTCTGCGGGGGCCGGGGAGCTGTTTTTT. Its protein product is CASSLESAGAGELFF.

This clonotype was seen only a few times. V usage is TRBV20-1 and J usage is TRBJ1-5, with 7 nucleotides matching TRBD1. Germline-derived CDR1 and CDR2 are DFQATT and SNEGSKA (reference sequence). V lost 2 bases, J lost 4 bases, and 8 bases stayed unmatched. CDR3 length: 15 residues. In DNA form, the CDR3 reads TGCAGTGCTAGATTGTCGGGACAGCCAAATCAGCCCCAGCATTTT. Its protein is CSARLSGQPNQPQHF.

The chain couples TRBV5-1 to TRBJ2-5; TRBD1 matches 9 bases. After removal of 8 bases from V and 5 bases from J, the junction contained 7 bases not matched to a gene. The CDR3 is 13 residues long. Germline-derived CDR1 and CDR2 are SGHRS and YFSETQ. CDR3: CASQGQGVETQYF. In nucleotides, the CDR3 is TGCGCCAGTCAGGGACAGGGCGTCGAGACCCAGTACTTC.

This clonotype showed up many times. The chain has TRBV6-1 and TRBJ1-5; D possibly corresponds to TRBD1 (6 bases). V lost 5 bases to trimming and J lost 4 bases, with 9 bases between them. The CDR3 consists of 13 residues. Germline loops: CDR1 MNHNS, CDR2 SASEGT. The CDR3 DNA reads as TGTGCCAGCAGTACACAGGGAAATCAGCCCCAGCATTTT. Translation gives CASSTQGNQPQHF.

This clonotype has only a few counts. The genes are TRBV11-2 and TRBJ1-1, with D possibly matching TRBD1 (5 bases). Looked up from germline, CDR1 is SGHAT and CDR2 is FQNNGV. V lost 1 base, J lost 1 base, and 25 bases lay in between. The CDR3 has 20 amino acids. The chain's CDR3 is CASSLGLGITDSLRNTEAFF. The CDR3 DNA is TGTGCCAGCAGCTTAGGTCTAGGGATTACAGACAGTTTAAGGAACACTGAAGCTTTCTTT.

The chain carries TRBV6-2 or TRBV6-3 and TRBJ2-4; D perhaps matches TRBD1 (5 bases). Between the trimmed V and J ends, which lost 6 bases and 4 bases, there was a span of 13 bases. The CDR3 sequence is 14 residues long. Germline lookup yields CDR1 MNHEY and CDR2 SVGEGT. The CDR3 here is CASRQDSTKNIQYF. In DNA, the CDR3 is TGTGCCAGCAGACAAGACAGCACAAAAAACATTCAGTACTTC.

This clonotype was counted only a few times. This sequence joins TRBV12-3 or TRBV12-4 and TRBJ2-3; 14 positions agree with TRBD2. Unmatched junction bases numbered 13, after V lost 5 bases and J lost 0 bases. This CDR3 comprises 20 residues. Here the CDR3 DNA reads TGTGCCAGCAGTCCGCACACCCGACTAGCGGGAGGGCGTAGCACAGATACGCAGTATTTT. This encodes CASSPHTRLAGGRSTDTQYF.

This clonotype occurred a few times. The chain is built from TRBV5-1 and TRBJ1-6, with TRBD1 identical over 7 bases. With V trimmed by 0 bases and J by 10 bases, 7 bases remained unmatched. The V gene's germline CDR1 is SGHRS and CDR2 YFSETQ. The CDR3 spans 15 residues. DNA of the CDR3: TGCGCCAGCAGCTTGGCGAACAGGGGTTTGTCACCCCTCCACTTT. Translating it yields CASSLANRGLSPLHF.

CDR3 bases: TGTGCCACCAGCAGAGGAGGGGGTACTAGCACTGAAGCTTTCTTT. It translates to CATSRGGGTSTEAFF. The chain recombines TRBV15 with TRBJ1-1, with D possibly TRBD1 on 6 matching bases. This CDR3 contains 15 residues. Trimming shortened V by 1 base and J by 4 bases, and 13 bases separated the two germline ends. The V gene's germline CDR1 is LNHNV and CDR2 YYDKDF (reference sequence).

V gene TRBV6-2 or TRBV6-3 combines with J gene TRBJ2-5, with 7 positions matching TRBD1. Per germline, CDR1 MNHEY and CDR2 SVGEGT. The V gene end was trimmed by 4 bases and the J gene end by 5 bases; junction bases not matched to a gene: 13. There are 16 residues in the CDR3. The CDR3 DNA sequence: TGTGCCAGCAGTTTCATCTCGACAGGGCTTGGTGAGACCCAGTACTTC. This encodes CASSFISTGLGETQYF.

The chain recombines TRBV6-2 or TRBV6-3 with TRBJ1-1; D possibly corresponds to TRBD1 (6 bases). CDR3 length equals 16 residues. Looked up from germline, CDR1 is MNHEY and CDR2 is SVGEGT. V lost 2 bases to trimming and J lost 3 bases, with 16 bases between them. CDR3 nucleotide sequence: TGTGCCAGCAGTTACGATATCAGGGGCTTTTACACTGAAGCTTTCTTT. Protein sequence: CASSYDIRGFYTEAFF.

The chain recombines TRBV12-3 or TRBV12-4 with TRBJ1-5; D perhaps matches TRBD1 (6 bases). The CDR3 totals 14 residues. The V end was cut by 7 bases, the J end by 3 bases, with 13 bases between. The DNA for the CDR3 is TGTGCCAGCACCCCAGGGGACAACAATCAGCCCCAGCATTTT. Protein product: CASTPGDNNQPQHF.

J is TRBJ2-7 and V is TRBV5-1; D uncertain. CDR1 and CDR2 from the germline V gene are SGHRS and YFSETQ. This CDR3 is built from 12 residues. Trimming cost V 6 bases and J 3 bases, with 10 bases left between them. This CDR3 is CASNNADYEQYF. CDR3 DNA: TGCGCCAGCAACAACGCCGACTACGAGCAGTACTTC.